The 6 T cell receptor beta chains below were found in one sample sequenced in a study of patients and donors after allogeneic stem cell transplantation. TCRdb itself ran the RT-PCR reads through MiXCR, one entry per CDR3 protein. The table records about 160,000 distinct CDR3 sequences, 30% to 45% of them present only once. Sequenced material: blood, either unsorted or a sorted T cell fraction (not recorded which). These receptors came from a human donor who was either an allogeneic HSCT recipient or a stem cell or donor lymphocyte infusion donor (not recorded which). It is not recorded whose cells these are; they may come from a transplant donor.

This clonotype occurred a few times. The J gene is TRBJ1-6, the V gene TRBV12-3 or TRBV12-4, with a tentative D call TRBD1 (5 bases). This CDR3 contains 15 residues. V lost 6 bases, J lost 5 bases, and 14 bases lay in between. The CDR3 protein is CASRPTGRNNSPLHF. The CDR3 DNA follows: TGTGCCAGCAGACCTACAGGTCGGAATAATTCACCCCTCCACTTT.

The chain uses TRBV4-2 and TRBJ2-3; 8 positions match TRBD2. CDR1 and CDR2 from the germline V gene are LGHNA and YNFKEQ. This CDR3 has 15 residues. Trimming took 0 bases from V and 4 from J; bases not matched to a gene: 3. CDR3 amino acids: CASSQDLGGADTQYF. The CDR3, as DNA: TGTGCCAGCAGCCAAGATCTCGGGGGGGCAGATACGCAGTATTTT.

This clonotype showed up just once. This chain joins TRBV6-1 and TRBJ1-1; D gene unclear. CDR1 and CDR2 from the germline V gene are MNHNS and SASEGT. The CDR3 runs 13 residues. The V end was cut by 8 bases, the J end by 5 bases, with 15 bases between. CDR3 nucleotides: TGTGCCAGCGCCATGGCAGGTCGGACTGAAGCTTTCTTT. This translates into CASAMAGRTEAFF.

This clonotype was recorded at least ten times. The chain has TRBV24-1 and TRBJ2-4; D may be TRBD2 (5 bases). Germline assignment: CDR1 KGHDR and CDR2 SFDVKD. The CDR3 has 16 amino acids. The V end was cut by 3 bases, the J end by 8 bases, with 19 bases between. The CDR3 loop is CATSDPEHGNGDIQYF. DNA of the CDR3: TGTGCCACCAGTGATCCCGAGCACGGGAATGGTGACATTCAGTACTTC.

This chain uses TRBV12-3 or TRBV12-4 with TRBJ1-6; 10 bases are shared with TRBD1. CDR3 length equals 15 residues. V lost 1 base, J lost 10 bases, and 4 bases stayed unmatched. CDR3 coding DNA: TGTGCCAGCAGTTTAGTGGGACAGGGGTCCTCACCCCTCCACTTT. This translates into CASSLVGQGSSPLHF.

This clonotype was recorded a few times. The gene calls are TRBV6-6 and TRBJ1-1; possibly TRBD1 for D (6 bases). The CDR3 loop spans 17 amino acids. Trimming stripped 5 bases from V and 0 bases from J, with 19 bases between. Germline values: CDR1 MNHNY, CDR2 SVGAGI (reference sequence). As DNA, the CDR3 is TGTGCCAGCAGTACCGAACCCCGGACAGACATGAACACTGAAGCTTTCTTT. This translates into CASSTEPRTDMNTEAFF.